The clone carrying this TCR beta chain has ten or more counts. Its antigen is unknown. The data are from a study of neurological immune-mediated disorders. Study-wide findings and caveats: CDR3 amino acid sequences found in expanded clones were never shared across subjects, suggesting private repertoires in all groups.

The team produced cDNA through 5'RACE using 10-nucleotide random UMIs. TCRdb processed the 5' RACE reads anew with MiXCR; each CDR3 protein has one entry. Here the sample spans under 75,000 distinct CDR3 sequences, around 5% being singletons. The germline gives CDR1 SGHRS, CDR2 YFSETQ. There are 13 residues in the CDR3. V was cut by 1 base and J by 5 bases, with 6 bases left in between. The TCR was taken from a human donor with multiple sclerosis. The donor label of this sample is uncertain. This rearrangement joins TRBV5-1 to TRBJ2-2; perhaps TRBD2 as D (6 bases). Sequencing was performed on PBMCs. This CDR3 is CASSLSGTGELFF. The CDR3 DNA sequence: TGCGCCAGCAGCTTGAGCGGGACCGGGGAGCTGTTTTTT.